This entry lists 28 T cell receptor beta chains sequenced from one sample in a study of blood T cell repertoires in COVID-19. Produced via immunoSEQ multiplex PCR; TCRdb's table is partial and in-frame only. The sample consists of about 59,000 clones, about 73% of them appearing once. Sequencing used peripheral blood. The source of these receptors is a woman between 50 and 59 years old with active or convalescent COVID-19.

The V and J genes are TRBV7-7 and TRBJ2-1, with D tentatively TRBD2 (6 bases). V was shortened by 1 base and J by 6 bases, with 13 bases between the two germline ends. Germline CDR1 SSHAT, CDR2 FNYEAQ (reference sequence). The CDR3 has 15 residues. In DNA, the CDR3 is TGTGCCAGCAGCTTAGATTCGGGAGTATTCAATGAGCAGTTCTTC. Its translation: CASSLDSGVFNEQFF.

The V call is TRBV24-1, the J call TRBJ2-1, with D hard to call. Germline V CDR1 and CDR2: KGHDR, SFDVKD. The CDR3 consists of 15 residues. Trimming removed 4 bases from V and 5 bases from J, with 14 bases in between. The DNA of the CDR3 is TGTGCCACCAGTGACCGCTCGAAGAGCCACAATGAGCAGTTCTTC. Protein: CATSDRSKSHNEQFF.

This clone was found a few times. This chain links TRBV13 with TRBJ1-6, with 7 bases aligning to TRBD1. Per the germline V gene, CDR1 is PRHDT and CDR2 is FYEKMQ (reference sequence). With V trimmed by 5 bases and J by 9 bases, 7 bases remained unmatched. The CDR3 has 14 amino acids. This chain's CDR3 is CASSKRDSGSPLHF. The CDR3 coding sequence is TGTGCCAGCAGCAAAAGGGACAGTGGTTCACCCCTCCACTTT.

Only a few counts were recorded for this clone. The CDR3, as DNA: TGTGCCAGCACCAGACAGGGGGCCGGGAACACTGAAGCTTTCTTT. It yields the protein CASTRQGAGNTEAFF. V is TRBV5-6 and J is TRBJ1-1, with TRBD1 matching 10 bases. The V gene end was trimmed by 6 bases and the J gene end by 1 base; junction bases not matched to a gene: 6. Germline CDR1 reads SGHDT; CDR2 reads YYEEEE. This CDR3 region has 15 residues.

This clone was seen just once. The V call is TRBV5-6, the J call TRBJ2-1, with TRBD2 matching 11 bases. V lost 5 bases, J lost 7 bases, and 8 bases stayed unmatched. The CDR3 is made up of 15 amino acids. Germline V gives CDR1 SGHDT, CDR2 YYEEEE. CDR3 amino acids: CASRIAGGRLNEQFF. The DNA for the CDR3 is TGTGCCAGCAGGATAGCGGGAGGGCGGCTGAATGAGCAGTTCTTC.

This clone showed up many times. The chain is built from TRBV12-2 and TRBJ1-2; TRBD1 is the table's D call, not checked against the DNA. TRBV12-2 is designated a pseudogene. The CDR3 sequence is 17 residues long. Here the CDR3 reads CASRLALGAGFNYGYTF. The CDR3 DNA reads as TGTGCAAGTCGCTTAGCGCTCGGCGCAGGTTTTAACTATGGCTACACCTTC.

The chain combines TRBV7-2 with TRBJ2-7; maybe TRBD1 (5 bases). Looked up from germline, CDR1 is SGHTA and CDR2 is FQGNSA. This CDR3 has 15 amino acids. V was cut by 3 bases and J by 3 bases, with 15 bases left in between. The CDR3 bases are TGTGCCAGCAGCTTTACTCGAGACAGATTCTACGAGCAGTACTTC. Its translation is CASSFTRDRFYEQYF.

The V call is TRBV27, the J call TRBJ1-6; no reliable D call. Looked up from germline, CDR1 is MNHEY and CDR2 is SMNVEV (reference sequence). The CDR3 has 12 amino acids. Between the trimmed V and J ends, which lost 3 bases and 9 bases, there was a span of 6 bases. In nucleotides, the CDR3 is TGTGCCAGCAGTTTTGTCTTTTCACCCCTCCACTTT. Protein: CASSFVFSPLHF.

The rearrangement links TRBV6-4 to TRBJ2-4; D perhaps matches TRBD2 (6 bases). Deletions cut 3 bases from V and 8 bases from J, with 14 bases between. CDR3 length: 14 amino acids. Germline assignment: CDR1 MRHNA and CDR2 SNTAGT. The CDR3 sequence: CASSEWLASDIQYF. The DNA of the CDR3 is TGTGCCAGCAGTGAGTGGCTAGCGAGTGACATTCAGTACTTC.

The genes are TRBV11-2 and TRBJ2-7, with a tentative D call TRBD1 (5 bases). Trimming cost V 0 bases and J 7 bases, with 16 bases left between them. The CDR3 has 15 residues. Germline V lookup: CDR1 SGHAT, CDR2 FQNNGV. This CDR3 reads CASSLDRQGPREQYF. CDR3 nucleotides: TGTGCCAGCAGCTTAGATCGGCAGGGTCCCCGAGAGCAGTACTTC.

V gene TRBV4-1 combines with J gene TRBJ1-2, with D unresolved. This CDR3 contains 15 residues. Germline lookup yields CDR1 MGHRA and CDR2 YSYEKL. V was cut by 0 bases and J by 0 bases, with 8 bases left in between. In nucleotides, the CDR3 is TGCGCCAGCAGCCAAGAGAGGGTAGCTAACTATGGCTACACCTTC. The encoded protein is CASSQERVANYGYTF.

The V call is TRBV28, the J call TRBJ2-1, with TRBD2 matching over 9 bases. CDR1 and CDR2 from the germline V gene are MDHEN and SYDVKM. V gave up 2 bases and J gave up 9 bases; unmatched junction bases: 8. The CDR3 is made up of 15 amino acids. CDR3 sequence (DNA): TGTGCCAGCAGTTTAAACCGCGGGAGGGCGGTTGAGCAGTTCTTC. It codes for CASSLNRGRAVEQFF.

The chain combines TRBV5-1 with TRBJ2-2; D is perhaps TRBD1 (5 bases). The CDR3 is 16 amino acids. Germline V gene lookup returns CDR1 SGHRS and CDR2 YFSETQ. Trimming cost V 4 bases and J 6 bases, with 19 bases left between them. This chain's CDR3 is CASSEGHVVWAGELFF. In DNA form, the CDR3 reads TGCGCCAGCAGCGAAGGACACGTCGTATGGGCCGGGGAGCTGTTTTTT.

The genes are TRBV7-8 and TRBJ1-2; a weak D match, TRBD1 (5 bases). Between the trimmed V and J ends, which lost 2 bases and 1 base, there was a span of 11 bases. The CDR3 spans 15 residues. Germline values: CDR1 SGHVS, CDR2 FQNEAQ. CDR3 coding DNA: TGTGCCAGCAGCTTATTAGGGACTAGTAACTATGGCTACACCTTC. Amino acids: CASSLLGTSNYGYTF.

The table lists this clone with a count of one. The chain carries TRBV19 and TRBJ2-7, with 9 bases lining up with TRBD1. V lost 5 bases and J lost 0; bases outside the gene matches: 8. Germline V CDR1 and CDR2: LNHDA, SQIVND (reference sequence). The CDR3 is made up of 16 amino acids. In DNA form, the CDR3 reads TGTGCCAGTAGTGATAACAGGGGGCGCGACTCCTACGAGCAGTACTTC. Its translation is CASSDNRGRDSYEQYF.

The chain has TRBV28 and TRBJ1-6; D perhaps matches TRBD1 (5 bases). V lost 6 bases, J lost 7 bases, and 13 bases lay in between. Germline values: CDR1 MDHEN, CDR2 SYDVKM. This CDR3 has 14 amino acids. CDR3: CASSPGGENSPLHF. CDR3 coding DNA: TGTGCCAGCAGCCCTGGGGGGGAAAATTCACCCCTCCACTTT.

The genes are TRBV14 and TRBJ2-1, with TRBD2 matching over 16 bases. This CDR3 region has 18 residues. J was trimmed by 8 bases and V by 3 bases; bases with no gene match: 10. Germline V gene data show CDR1 as SGHDN and CDR2 as FVKESK. The CDR3 sequence: CASSHGTSGRAELYEQFF. The CDR3 region has the DNA TGTGCCAGCAGCCATGGGACTAGCGGGAGGGCCGAACTCTATGAGCAGTTCTTC.

This rearrangement joins TRBV4-2 to TRBJ2-1; 10 bases are shared with TRBD2. CDR3 length: 16 amino acids. With V trimmed by 3 bases and J by 5 bases, 7 bases remained unmatched. CDR1 LGHNA and CDR2 YNFKEQ come from the germline V gene. For the CDR3, the DNA is TGTGCCAGCAGCCAGGCTACTAGCGGGACAAACAATGAGCAGTTCTTC. It yields the protein CASSQATSGTNNEQFF.

This clone was picked up many times. This sample includes further DNA sequences coding for the same CDR3. The chain carries TRBV15 and TRBJ2-7; D possibly corresponds to TRBD1 (6 bases). With 0 bases removed from V and 5 bases from J, the gap between germline ends came to 11 bases. Germline V CDR1 and CDR2: LNHNV, YYDKDF (reference sequence). This CDR3 region has 14 residues. The CDR3 loop is CATSRDTRGHEQYF. CDR3 bases: TGTGCCACCAGCAGAGATACCAGGGGCCACGAGCAGTACTTC.

This clone was observed a few times. CDR3 nucleotide sequence: TGTGCCAGCAGCTTAGCGGAGGGTGAAGCTTTCTTT. Amino acid sequence: CASSLAEGEAFF. This chain connects TRBV7-9 to TRBJ1-1, with D unresolved. Trimming removed 0 bases from V and 7 bases from J, with 6 bases in between. Per germline, CDR1 SEHNR and CDR2 FQNEAQ (reference sequence). The CDR3 is 12 residues long.

This rearrangement joins TRBV6-5 to TRBJ2-3; TRBD2 is a possible D gene (5 bases). CDR1 and CDR2 (germline): MNHEY, SVGAGI. CDR3 length: 13 amino acids. V was pared by 10 bases and J by 2 bases, with 13 bases between. The DNA for the CDR3 is TGTGCCACCCACGGGGTAACCACAGATACGCAGTATTTT. It encodes CATHGVTTDTQYF.

The chain combines TRBV4-1 with TRBJ2-1, with D perhaps matching TRBD1 (6 bases). V was cut by 0 bases and J by 2 bases, with 14 bases left in between. Germline V gives CDR1 MGHRA, CDR2 YSYEKL. The CDR3 runs 17 residues. CDR3 in amino acids: CASSQEGSPGAYNEQFF. The CDR3, as DNA: TGCGCCAGCAGCCAAGAGGGCAGCCCAGGGGCCTACAATGAGCAGTTCTTC.

The chain couples TRBV27 to TRBJ1-4, with 8 bases that match TRBD1. Trimming removed 0 bases from V and 4 bases from J; junction bases left unmatched: 7. The CDR3 has 17 residues. Germline assignment: CDR1 MNHEY and CDR2 SMNVEV (reference sequence). The CDR3 reads CASSLSAGRGLNEKLFF. As DNA, the CDR3 is TGTGCCAGCAGTTTATCAGCGGGCAGGGGGCTTAATGAAAAACTGTTTTTT.

The rearrangement links TRBV2 to TRBJ2-7; 8 positions match TRBD1. The CDR3 is 12 residues long. CDR1 is SNHLY and CDR2 is FYNNEI in the germline V gene. V shed 1 base and J 9 bases; nucleotides not matched to a gene: 2. DNA of the CDR3: TGTGCCAGCAGTGAAGGCAGGGGGCGGCAGTACTTC. It yields the protein CASSEGRGRQYF.

This clone was picked up a small number of times. The gene calls are TRBV5-6 and TRBJ1-4; 11 positions match TRBD1. This CDR3 spans 14 amino acids. The V and J ends lost 5 bases and 6 bases, in that order; junction bases with no gene match: 3. Germline V gene lookup returns CDR1 SGHDT and CDR2 YYEEEE. For the CDR3, the DNA is TGTGCCAGCAGTCGGACAGGGGGCGATGAAAAACTGTTTTTT. This translates into CASSRTGGDEKLFF. Looking up the rest from reference TRBV5-6 and TRBJ1-4 gives the full variable domain: DAGVTQSPTHLIKTRGQQVTLRCSPKSGHDTVSWYQQALGQGPQFIFQYYEEEERQRGNFPDRFSGHQFPNYSSELNVNALLLGDSALYLCASSRTGGDEKLFFGSGTQLSVL.

This rearrangement joins TRBV13 to TRBJ2-7; D remains ambiguous. This CDR3 contains 13 residues. Germline V lookup: CDR1 PRHDT, CDR2 FYEKMQ (reference sequence). The V end was cut by 5 bases, the J end by 0 bases, with 8 bases between. The CDR3 DNA follows: TGTGCCAGCAGCGCCTGGAGCTCCTACGAGCAGTACTTC. It encodes CASSAWSSYEQYF.

In this sample, this clone turned up once. J is TRBJ1-4 and V is TRBV15; 7 positions agree with TRBD1. Germline CDR1 is LNHNV and CDR2 is YYDKDF (reference sequence). This CDR3 is built from 14 residues. Trimming removed 5 bases from V and 10 bases from J; junction bases left unmatched: 10. CDR3 amino acids: CATSPQDRAGKLFF. The CDR3, as DNA: TGTGCCACCAGCCCCCAAGACAGGGCAGGAAAACTGTTTTTT.

The chain recombines TRBV4-2 with TRBJ2-7, with 7 bases fitting TRBD1. Trimming at V came to 4 bases and at J to 7 bases, leaving 10 bases not matched to a gene. Germline CDR1 LGHNA, CDR2 YNFKEQ. The CDR3 totals 14 residues. In DNA form, the CDR3 reads TGTGCCAGCAGCCGAGTCCAGGGGGACGCGGAGCAGTACTTC. This sequence encodes CASSRVQGDAEQYF.